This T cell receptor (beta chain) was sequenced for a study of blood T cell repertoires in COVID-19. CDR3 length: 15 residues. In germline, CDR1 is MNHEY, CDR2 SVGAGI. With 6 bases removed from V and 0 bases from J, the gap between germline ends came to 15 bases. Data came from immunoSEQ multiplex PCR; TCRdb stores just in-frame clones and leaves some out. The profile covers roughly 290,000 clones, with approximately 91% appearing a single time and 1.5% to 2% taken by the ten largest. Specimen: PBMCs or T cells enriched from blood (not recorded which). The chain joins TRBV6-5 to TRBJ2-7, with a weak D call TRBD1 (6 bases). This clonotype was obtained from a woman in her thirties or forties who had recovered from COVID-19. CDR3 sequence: CASRLQGQNSYEQYF. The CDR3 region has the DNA TGTGCCAGCAGGCTCCAGGGGCAAAACTCCTACGAGCAGTACTTC.